This is a list of T cell receptor beta chains from one sample in a study of cytomegalovirus exposure and HLA in healthy donors. Profiling relied on immunoSEQ multiplex PCR, and the TCRdb table lists in-frame clones only, not all of them. The sample records fewer than 150,000 clones, about 77% being singletons. Sequenced: PBMCs. All receptors come from a man over 45 in good health and CMV-seronegative. The CDR3 runs from the conserved cysteine through the conserved F or W. Fields, in order: J gene, D gene, V gene, clone size, CDR3 protein, CDR3 DNA. A D gene is named only where the DNA matches it firmly. Expanded clones are given a class, and other clones once, few, many or no size at all.

J gene: TRBJ1-2
D gene: NA
V gene: TRBV30
clone size: few
CDR3 protein: CAWTRQSLYGYTF
CDR3 DNA: TGTGCCTGGACAAGACAGTCCCTCTATGGCTACACCTTC

J gene: TRBJ2-5
D gene: TRBD2
V gene: TRBV28
clone size: NA
CDR3 protein: CASSFGRGQETQYF
CDR3 DNA: TGTGCCAGCAGTTTTGGGCGGGGGCAAGAGACCCAGTACTTC

J gene: TRBJ2-1
D gene: TRBD2
V gene: TRBV7-2
clone size: few
CDR3 protein: CASSPRAGGAGNEQFF
CDR3 DNA: TGTGCCAGCAGCCCTCGAGCGGGGGGCGCGGGGAATGAGCAGTTCTTC

J gene: TRBJ2-1
D gene: NA
V gene: TRBV27
clone size: NA
CDR3 protein: CASSLGDSSGEQFF
CDR3 DNA: TGTGCCAGCAGCCTCGGTGACAGCTCGGGTGAGCAGTTCTTC

J gene: TRBJ2-5
D gene: TRBD2
V gene: TRBV7-2
clone size: few
CDR3 protein: CASSLLWRELPGRETQYF
CDR3 DNA: TGTGCCAGCAGCTTATTATGGCGGGAGCTCCCCGGCAGAGAGACCCAGTACTTC

J gene: TRBJ2-5
D gene: TRBD1
V gene: TRBV10-1
clone size: NA
CDR3 protein: CASSRDRGETQYF
CDR3 DNA: TGCGCCAGCAGTCGGGACAGGGGAGAGACCCAGTACTTC

J gene: TRBJ1-2
D gene: NA
V gene: TRBV7-9
clone size: NA
CDR3 protein: CASSIQGLGGYTF
CDR3 DNA: TGTGCCAGCAGCATACAGGGCCTTGGGGGCTACACCTTC

J gene: TRBJ2-7
D gene: TRBD2
V gene: TRBV11-2
clone size: NA
CDR3 protein: CASSFLPPSGRVYEQYF
CDR3 DNA: TGTGCCAGCAGCTTCCTCCCTCCTAGCGGGAGGGTATACGAGCAGTACTTC

J gene: TRBJ2-7
D gene: TRBD1
V gene: TRBV7-9
clone size: NA
CDR3 protein: CASSLPPRQGRSEQYF
CDR3 DNA: TGTGCCAGCAGCTTACCCCCTAGACAGGGCAGGAGCGAGCAGTACTTC

J gene: TRBJ1-5
D gene: NA
V gene: TRBV2
clone size: few
CDR3 protein: CASSEGSLTGANQPQHF
CDR3 DNA: TGTGCCAGCAGTGAAGGGAGCTTAACAGGAGCGAATCAGCCCCAGCATTTT

J gene: TRBJ2-3
D gene: NA
V gene: TRBV7-2
clone size: NA
CDR3 protein: CASSLRGATTDTQYF
CDR3 DNA: TGTGCCAGCAGCTTACGCGGCGCGACCACAGATACGCAGTATTTT

J gene: TRBJ2-7
D gene: NA
V gene: TRBV28
clone size: NA
CDR3 protein: CASTPGGDIDYEQYF
CDR3 DNA: TGTGCCAGCACCCCGGGTGGGGACATTGACTACGAGCAGTACTTC

J gene: TRBJ2-3
D gene: NA
V gene: TRBV27
clone size: NA
CDR3 protein: CASSLYWGFDLTDTQYF
CDR3 DNA: TGTGCCAGCAGTTTATATTGGGGCTTCGACCTCACAGATACGCAGTATTTT

J gene: TRBJ1-1
D gene: NA
V gene: TRBV5-6
clone size: NA
CDR3 protein: CASSLGAEAFF
CDR3 DNA: TGTGCCAGCAGCTTGGGGGCGGAAGCTTTCTTT

J gene: TRBJ2-5
D gene: NA
V gene: TRBV12-5
clone size: NA
CDR3 protein: CASGHWGPQGETQYF
CDR3 DNA: TGTGCTAGTGGTCATTGGGGGCCGCAGGGAGAGACCCAGTACTTC

J gene: TRBJ2-3
D gene: NA
V gene: TRBV6-1
clone size: once
CDR3 protein: CASTSKTSTGNTQYF
CDR3 DNA: TGTGCCAGCACCTCAAAGACGTCAACGGGGAATACGCAGTATTTT

J gene: TRBJ2-2
D gene: TRBD1
V gene: TRBV7-9
clone size: NA
CDR3 protein: CASSSTGTGATDTGELFF
CDR3 DNA: TGTGCCAGCAGCTCTACCGGGACAGGGGCGACGGACACCGGGGAGCTGTTTTTT

J gene: TRBJ1-5
D gene: TRBD1
V gene: TRBV4-1
clone size: NA
CDR3 protein: CASSHATGTVKNSNQPQHF
CDR3 DNA: TGCGCCAGCAGCCACGCCACCGGGACAGTGAAGAATAGCAATCAGCCCCAGCATTTT

J gene: TRBJ1-2
D gene: TRBD1
V gene: TRBV6-6
clone size: NA
CDR3 protein: CASSGQGNYGYTF
CDR3 DNA: TGTGCCAGCAGCGGACAGGGGAACTATGGCTACACCTTC

J gene: TRBJ1-5
D gene: NA
V gene: TRBV7-2
clone size: NA
CDR3 protein: CASSPTADQPQHF
CDR3 DNA: TGTGCCAGCAGCCCGACGGCGGATCAGCCCCAGCATTTT

J gene: TRBJ2-7
D gene: NA
V gene: TRBV10-3
clone size: NA
CDR3 protein: CALGSGYEQYF
CDR3 DNA: TGTGCCCTAGGTAGTGGCTACGAGCAGTACTTC

J gene: TRBJ2-7
D gene: TRBD1
V gene: TRBV6-1
clone size: NA
CDR3 protein: CASSGIGQGYYEQYF
CDR3 DNA: TGTGCCAGCAGTGGGATCGGACAGGGTTACTACGAGCAGTACTTC

J gene: TRBJ2-7
D gene: TRBD1
V gene: TRBV2
clone size: NA
CDR3 protein: CASSLDRGDSYGQYF
CDR3 DNA: TGTGCCAGCAGTTTGGACAGGGGCGACTCCTACGGGCAGTACTTC

J gene: TRBJ2-3
D gene: NA
V gene: TRBV10-3
clone size: NA
CDR3 protein: CAITRQSTDTQYF
CDR3 DNA: TGTGCCATCACTAGGCAGAGCACAGATACGCAGTATTTT

J gene: TRBJ2-2
D gene: TRBD1
V gene: TRBV28
clone size: NA
CDR3 protein: CASSLLAGGENTGELFF
CDR3 DNA: TGTGCCAGCAGCCTTCTCGCAGGGGGCGAGAACACCGGGGAGCTGTTTTTT

J gene: TRBJ1-2
D gene: NA
V gene: TRBV6-5
clone size: NA
CDR3 protein: CASRVGGQSNYGYTF
CDR3 DNA: TGTGCCAGCAGGGTTGGGGGACAATCTAACTATGGCTACACCTTC

J gene: TRBJ1-1
D gene: NA
V gene: TRBV6-5
clone size: NA
CDR3 protein: CASSYFLGEAFF
CDR3 DNA: TGTGCCAGCAGTTACTTTCTAGGCGAAGCTTTCTTT

J gene: TRBJ1-4
D gene: TRBD1
V gene: TRBV28
clone size: NA
CDR3 protein: CASSTGQGAGGEKLFF
CDR3 DNA: TGTGCCAGCAGTACGGGACAGGGGGCGGGAGGTGAAAAACTGTTTTTT

J gene: TRBJ1-2
D gene: NA
V gene: TRBV11-2
clone size: NA
CDR3 protein: CASSSQGDGYTF
CDR3 DNA: TGTGCCAGCAGCTCGCAGGGCGACGGCTACACCTTC

J gene: TRBJ2-3
D gene: NA
V gene: TRBV11-2
clone size: NA
CDR3 protein: CASSLLPGQVPDTQYF
CDR3 DNA: TGTGCCAGCAGCTTACTTCCGGGTCAAGTCCCAGATACGCAGTATTTT

J gene: TRBJ2-7
D gene: NA
V gene: TRBV18
clone size: NA
CDR3 protein: CASSPGTRVAHEQYF
CDR3 DNA: TGTGCCAGCTCACCAGGGACACGGGTTGCCCACGAGCAGTACTTC

J gene: TRBJ2-1
D gene: NA
V gene: TRBV5-1
clone size: NA
CDR3 protein: CASSLALSNEQFF
CDR3 DNA: TGCGCCAGCAGCCTTGCCCTTAGTAATGAGCAGTTCTTC

J gene: TRBJ2-1
D gene: NA
V gene: TRBV7-9
clone size: once
CDR3 protein: CASSSGYSGNEQFF
CDR3 DNA: TGTGCCAGCAGCTCAGGATATTCAGGGAATGAGCAGTTCTTC

J gene: TRBJ2-2
D gene: TRBD1
V gene: TRBV11-1
clone size: NA
CDR3 protein: CASTRGGQGYTGELFF
CDR3 DNA: TGTGCCAGCACCCGCGGGGGACAGGGGTACACCGGGGAGCTGTTTTTT

J gene: TRBJ2-3
D gene: TRBD2
V gene: TRBV10-3
clone size: NA
CDR3 protein: CATRGSSGGGQLKDTQYF
CDR3 DNA: TGTGCCACCCGGGGCTCCAGCGGGGGGGGACAACTGAAAGATACGCAGTATTTT